This record concerns one TCR beta chain sequence. The sample is drawn from a study of blood T cell repertoires in COVID-19. Study as a whole: PBMCs, B-cell-depleted T cells, or T cells provided the cDNA or gDNA that made up the material.

Authors' data handling: It was from reference gene primer amplification that nucleated cell counts were estimated. Sequencing was performed with immunoSEQ multiplex PCR; in TCRdb, only in-frame clones are kept and a portion is missing. The DNA was the basis for D and trimming; V, J and clone size are from that table. The sample gives tens of thousands of clones, approximately 88% of which show up once; 20% to 25% is in the top ten. This TCR was recovered from a man aged 65 to 85 in a cohort sampled during active COVID-19. The material sequenced was peripheral blood.

CDR3 in amino acids: CASSPASSGNNEQFF. CDR3 DNA: TGTGCCAGCAGTCCGGCGTCTAGCGGCAACAATGAGCAGTTCTTC. The rearrangement uses TRBV6-5 and TRBJ2-1; 7 positions agree with TRBD2. This CDR3 region has 15 residues. Germline V CDR1 and CDR2: MNHEY, SVGAGI. The trim removed 5 bases at V and 5 bases at J, leaving 9 bases unmatched.